This entry lists 29 T cell receptor beta chains sequenced from one sample in a study of blood T cell repertoires in COVID-19. Sequencing used immunoSEQ multiplex PCR; TCRdb keeps in-frame clones, though not all of them. The top ten hold about 7% of the sample, which has under 350,000 clones, around 90% seen once. The sample taken for sequencing was peripheral blood. These receptors all come from a young woman with COVID-19, enrolled during active disease.

The V call is TRBV9, the J call TRBJ2-3; 10 bases agree with TRBD1. After removal of 1 base from V and 1 base from J, the junction contained 12 bases not matched to a gene. CDR3 length: 19 residues. Per the germline V gene, CDR1 is SGDLS and CDR2 is YYNGEE. Here the CDR3 DNA reads TGTGCCAGCAGCGTATTAGGGGGACAGGGGATCCGGGGCACAGATACGCAGTATTTT. As protein: CASSVLGGQGIRGTDTQYF.

This chain joins TRBV2 and TRBJ1-2; 9 bases align to TRBD1. The junction had 2 bases not matched to a gene; V was cut back by 1 base and J by 8 bases. The CDR3 totals 13 residues. Germline loops: CDR1 SNHLY, CDR2 FYNNEI. CDR3 nucleotide sequence: TGTGCCAGCAGTGAAGGGACAGGGGACGGCTACACCTTC. Its protein is CASSEGTGDGYTF.

This clone was observed a few times. The J gene is TRBJ1-4, the V gene TRBV11-2; possibly TRBD1 for D (6 bases). V was clipped by 2 bases and J by 5 bases, with 12 bases between them. The CDR3 consists of 15 residues. Germline CDR1 is SGHAT and CDR2 is FQNNGV. The CDR3 spells CASSLYGQRNEKLFF. The CDR3 region has the DNA TGTGCCAGCAGCTTATATGGACAGAGAAATGAAAAACTGTTTTTT.

This CDR3 is CSASAVVVGAETQYF. The CDR3, as DNA: TGCAGTGCTAGTGCGGTTGTTGTTGGGGCCGAGACCCAGTACTTC. J is TRBJ2-5 and V is TRBV20-1; a weak D match, TRBD1 (5 bases). V was shortened by 3 bases and J by 5 bases, with 19 bases between the two germline ends. Germline CDR1 and CDR2: DFQATT and SNEGSKA (reference sequence). This CDR3 is 15 amino acids long.

CDR3 loop: CASSDRDSNSPLHF. The CDR3 DNA sequence: TGTGCCAGCAGTGATCGGGACAGTAATTCACCCCTCCACTTT. The chain links TRBV2 to TRBJ1-6; 7 nucleotides agree with TRBD1. The CDR3 is 14 residues long. Germline V CDR1 and CDR2: SNHLY, FYNNEI. Unmatched junction bases numbered 2, after V lost 3 bases and J lost 6 bases. Full variable domain (outside the CDR3, taken from reference TRBV2 and TRBJ1-6): EPEVTQTPSHQVTQMGQEVILRCVPISNHLYFYWYRQILGQKVEFLVSFYNNEISEKSEIFDDQFSVERPDGSNFTLKIRSTKLEDSAMYFCASSDRDSNSPLHFGNGTRLTVT.

The chain employs TRBV4-3 and TRBJ1-2, with 8 nucleotides matching TRBD1. The V gene's germline CDR1 is LGHNA and CDR2 YSLEER. CDR3 length: 16 residues. Losses at the gene ends were 2 bases for V and 1 base for J; bases not matched to a gene: 6. CDR3 loop: CASSQMGTGVNYGYTF. The CDR3 DNA reads TGCGCCAGCAGCCAAATGGGGACAGGTGTTAACTATGGCTACACCTTC.

In its sample, this clone was seen once. The chain links TRBV2 to TRBJ1-1, with a weak D call TRBD1 (6 bases). The CDR3 spans 15 residues. Germline loops: CDR1 SNHLY, CDR2 FYNNEI. The ends were cut back, 6 bases at V and 0 bases at J, with 14 bases in the middle. The CDR3 DNA reads TGTGCCAGCAGGAGGAGAGGGGGAGTGAACACTGAAGCTTTCTTT. Translated: CASRRRGGVNTEAFF.

The chain joins TRBV28 to TRBJ1-2, with a weak D call TRBD1 (6 bases). This CDR3 region has 13 residues. Between the trimmed V and J ends, which lost 2 bases and 8 bases, there was a span of 12 bases. Per germline, CDR1 MDHEN and CDR2 SYDVKM. CDR3 DNA: TGTGCCAGCAGTTTACTCGACAGGACGGGCTACACCTTC. Protein product: CASSLLDRTGYTF.

The chain couples TRBV18 to TRBJ2-5; the match to TRBD2 covers 11 bases. The CDR3 runs to 18 residues. V gave up 3 bases and J gave up 2 bases; unmatched junction bases: 11. Germline CDR1 KGHSH, CDR2 LQKENI. CDR3 in amino acids: CASSPGTSGKGPQETQYF. CDR3 DNA: TGTGCCAGCTCACCCGGGACTAGCGGAAAGGGGCCACAAGAGACCCAGTACTTC. The variable domain in full, completed from reference TRBV18 and TRBJ2-5, reads NAGVMQNPRHLVRRRGQEARLRCSPMKGHSHVYWYRQLPEEGLKFMVYLQKENIIDESGMPKERFSAEFPKEGPSILRIQQVVRGDSAAYFCASSPGTSGKGPQETQYFGPGTRLLVL.

CDR3 protein: CASSEGLADQETQYF. DNA for the CDR3: TGTGCCAGCAGTGAGGGACTAGCGGATCAAGAGACCCAGTACTTC. The chain joins TRBV27 to TRBJ2-5; 11 bases are a match to TRBD2. The CDR3 has 15 amino acids. Germline-derived CDR1 and CDR2 are MNHEY and SMNVEV (reference sequence). V was clipped by 5 bases and J by 2 bases; unmatched bases: 4.

V is TRBV6-6 and J is TRBJ2-1; D is unresolved. The CDR3 has 12 residues. Germline CDR1 MNHNY, CDR2 SVGAGI (reference sequence). The ends were cut back, 5 bases at V and 2 bases at J, with 4 bases in the middle. CDR3 protein: CASSLAYNEQFF. In nucleotides, the CDR3 is TGTGCCAGCAGTCTAGCCTACAATGAGCAGTTCTTC.

The V and J genes are TRBV30 and TRBJ1-1; D perhaps matches TRBD1 (6 bases). The ends were cut back, 6 bases at V and 2 bases at J, with 10 bases in the middle. Germline CDR1 and CDR2: GTSNPN and SVGIG (reference sequence). This CDR3 is 12 amino acids long. CDR3 nucleotides: TGTGCCTGTAACAGGGACAACACTGAAGCTTTCTTT. It translates to CACNRDNTEAFF. Complete variable domain (other parts from reference TRBV30 and TRBJ1-1): SQTIHQWPATLVQPVGSPLSLECTVEGTSNPNLYWYRQAAGRGLQLLFYSVGIGQISSEVPQNLSASRPQDRQFILSSKKLLLSDSGFYLCACNRDNTEAFFGQGTRLTVV.

The rearrangement uses TRBV5-4 and TRBJ2-7; D is uncertain. V lost 1 base, J lost 0 bases, and 5 bases lay in between. Germline lookup yields CDR1 SGHNT and CDR2 YYREEE (reference sequence). This CDR3 spans 13 amino acids. DNA of the CDR3: TGTGCCAGCAGCTTGTTCAACTCCTACGAGCAGTACTTC. Translation gives CASSLFNSYEQYF.

J is TRBJ2-4 and V is TRBV6-4, with 7 bases identical to TRBD2. CDR3 length equals 14 residues. CDR1 is MRHNA, CDR2 SNTAGT, per germline. V trimming: 3 bases; J trimming: 9 bases; junction bases outside the gene matches: 8. The CDR3 DNA reads as TGTGCCAGCAGTGAAGCGGGAACCGGGGGCATTCAGTACTTC. It codes for CASSEAGTGGIQYF.

This chain links TRBV10-3 with TRBJ2-3; 9 positions agree with TRBD2. The trim removed 8 bases at V and 0 bases at J, leaving 15 bases unmatched. The CDR3 extends over 18 amino acids. CDR1 ENHRY and CDR2 SYGVKD come from the germline V gene. The CDR3 region is CAIQVEGGGVPSTDTQYF. DNA for the CDR3: TGTGCCATCCAAGTGGAGGGCGGGGGGGTCCCTAGCACAGATACGCAGTATTTT.

The count of this clone is one. V and J are TRBV3-1 (or the pseudogene TRBV3-2) and TRBJ2-2; D is possibly TRBD2 (6 bases). Germline loops: CDR1 LGHDT, CDR2 YNNKEL (reference sequence). Trimming removed 7 bases at V and 4 bases at J, with 22 bases between. This CDR3 spans 17 amino acids. This chain's CDR3 is CASTKRSGRKTTGELFF. DNA for the CDR3: TGTGCCAGCACCAAAAGGAGCGGGCGTAAGACCACCGGGGAGCTGTTTTTT.

The J gene is TRBJ1-2, the V gene TRBV10-3; possibly TRBD1 for D (6 bases). This CDR3 region has 12 residues. V was pared by 6 bases and J by 5 bases, with 10 bases between. Germline values: CDR1 ENHRY, CDR2 SYGVKD. CDR3 coding DNA: TGTGCCATCAGACAGGGCGAGTATGGCTACACCTTC. This codes for CAIRQGEYGYTF.

The chain joins TRBV27 to TRBJ2-1, with D perhaps matching TRBD2 (6 bases). The CDR3 extends over 15 amino acids. Trimming removed 3 bases from V and 4 bases from J, with 13 bases in between. The germline CDR1 and CDR2 sequences are MNHEY and SMNVEV (reference sequence). DNA of the CDR3: TGTGCCAGCAGTTTGGGGACTGACGATTACAATGAGCAGTTCTTC. It encodes CASSLGTDDYNEQFF.

The chain couples TRBV6-4 to TRBJ1-2; 9 nucleotides match TRBD1. J lost 4 bases, V lost 9 bases, and 3 bases had no gene match. Germline values: CDR1 MRHNA, CDR2 SNTAGT. The CDR3 is made up of 12 amino acids. For the CDR3, the DNA is TGTGCCAGTGACAGGGGGGTCTATGGCTACACCTTC. Protein product: CASDRGVYGYTF.

The V call is TRBV3-1 (or the pseudogene TRBV3-2), the J call TRBJ1-5; D uncertain. Germline V gene sequence: CDR1 LGHDT, CDR2 YNNKEL (reference sequence). This CDR3 region has 19 residues. V lost 4 bases to trimming and J lost 11 bases, with 33 bases between them. In DNA form, the CDR3 reads TGTGCCAGCAGCCCGAACCCAACTTCACCCGGGAACGTCCCTTTGGCCCAGCATTTT. Translated: CASSPNPTSPGNVPLAQHF.

This rearrangement joins TRBV11-2 to TRBJ1-5; D may be TRBD1 (6 bases). Deletions cut 5 bases from V and 5 bases from J, with 25 bases between. CDR3 size: 18 residues. The germline V gene encodes CDR1 SGHAT and CDR2 FQNNGV. CDR3 DNA sequence: TGTGCCAGCAGCCCTGGCGCGGGGGCTCTTAAGGGGGATCAGCCCCAGCATTTT. It yields the protein CASSPGAGALKGDQPQHF.

The rearrangement uses TRBV30 and TRBJ1-5, with a weak D call TRBD1 (5 bases). CDR1 is GTSNPN, CDR2 SVGIG, per germline (reference sequence). The CDR3 has 13 residues. Trimming took 3 bases from V and 4 from J, leaving 10 bases between them. The CDR3 reads CAWSRQSNQPQHF. Written as DNA, the CDR3 is TGTGCCTGGAGCAGACAGTCAAATCAGCCCCAGCATTTT.

This chain connects TRBV19 to TRBJ2-4; TRBD1 matches at 7 bases. The germline gives CDR1 LNHDA, CDR2 SQIVND (reference sequence). V shed 5 bases, J shed 6 bases, and the junction held 7 bases outside the gene matches. The CDR3 is 14 residues long. CDR3 protein: CASSPRDSLNIQYF. CDR3 DNA sequence: TGTGCCAGTAGTCCACGGGACAGCCTAAACATTCAGTACTTC.

DNA for the CDR3: TGCGCCAGCAGCCAAGAAGGGGCGCTCACTGAAGCTTTCTTT. Its translation is CASSQEGALTEAFF. The rearrangement joins TRBV4-1 to TRBJ1-1; possibly TRBD1 for D (5 bases). CDR1 is MGHRA and CDR2 is YSYEKL in the germline V gene. V gave up 0 bases and J gave up 4 bases, with 9 bases separating them. This CDR3 has 14 residues.

The CDR3 nucleotides read TGTGCCAGCAGCCCCGGGGACAGGGTTTCCTACGAGCAGTACTTC. Protein product: CASSPGDRVSYEQYF. The gene calls are TRBV9 and TRBJ2-7; TRBD1 matches 9 bases. CDR1 and CDR2 (germline): SGDLS, YYNGEE. V lost 4 bases and J lost 1; bases outside the gene matches: 6. This CDR3 has 15 residues.

The rearrangement uses TRBV28 and TRBJ1-6, with a possible D match to TRBD1 (6 bases). Germline CDR1 reads MDHEN; CDR2 reads SYDVKM. The V and J ends lost 3 bases and 6 bases respectively, with 9 bases between them. This CDR3 region has 14 residues. For the CDR3, the DNA is TGTGCCAGCAGTTTCCTGGACAGTAATTCACCCCTCCACTTT. This sequence encodes CASSFLDSNSPLHF.

The gene calls are TRBV5-3 and TRBJ1-2; TRBD1 agrees at 10 bases. TRBV5-3 is classed as an ORF, of uncertain function. J was trimmed by 0 bases and V by 3 bases; bases with no gene match: 5. CDR3 length: 16 amino acids. The CDR3 loop is CARSSDRGSTNYGYTF. The CDR3 nucleotides read TGTGCCAGAAGCTCGGACAGGGGGTCTACTAACTATGGCTACACCTTC.

The rearrangement links TRBV11-3 to TRBJ2-1, with TRBD2 matching over 8 bases. After removal of 2 bases from V and 6 bases from J, the junction contained 12 bases not matched to a gene. CDR3 length: 17 residues. Germline V gives CDR1 SGHNT, CDR2 YENEEA. The CDR3 nucleotides read TGTGCCAGCAGCTTACGGGGTAGCGGGAAGGTCGGCAATGAGCAGTTCTTC. Its translation is CASSLRGSGKVGNEQFF.

The J gene is TRBJ2-1, the V gene TRBV4-2, with 7 bases matching TRBD2. Trimming took 0 bases from V and 7 from J; bases not matched to a gene: 12. CDR1 is LGHNA, CDR2 YNFKEQ, per germline. This CDR3 is built from 17 residues. CDR3 nucleotides: TGTGCCAGCAGCCAAGATTTCGGACTAGGAGGAAAGAATGAGCAGTTCTTC. Translation gives CASSQDFGLGGKNEQFF.